This T cell receptor (beta chain) was documented in a study of read filtering for tumor transcriptome and immune sequencing. Germline V CDR1 and CDR2: SGHRS, YFSETQ. Losses at the gene ends were 4 bases for V and 5 bases for J; bases not matched to a gene: 8. The CDR3 runs to 14 residues. This clonotype came up many times. This library used roughly 430 ng RNA and molecular barcoded adaptors spanning alpha/delta and beta/gamma chains. TCRdb fed the reads into MiXCR, producing one record per CDR3 protein. The sample comprises roughly 130,000 distinct CDR3 sequences, 10% to 15% of which are singletons, and approximately 11% rests with the top ten.

The sample taken for sequencing was a population of CD138-negative cells sorted from bone marrow. The chain has TRBV5-1 and TRBJ1-1; 7 nucleotides agree with TRBD1. The sequence was obtained from a donor at least 40 years old with multiple myeloma. The CDR3 sequence: CASSGTGEATEAFF. The CDR3 DNA reads as TGCGCCAGCAGCGGAACAGGGGAGGCGACTGAAGCTTTCTTT.